This TCR beta chain derives from a study of radiotherapy plus CTLA-4 blockade in lung cancer. A remark on this clone: No antigen is known for it.

Sequenced by immunoSEQ multiplex PCR; TCRdb stores in-frame clones only, minus some. Of over 50,000 clones in the sample, approximately 79% were seen once. Germline values: CDR1 SGHRS, CDR2 YFSETQ. The trim removed 1 base at V and 2 bases at J, leaving 8 bases unmatched. The CDR3 has 16 amino acids. CTLA-4 blockade using ipilimumab, together with focal radiation, was received by patients with chemo-refractory metastatic non-small-cell lung cancer. Whole-study findings and limits: Researchers report tumor-derived TCR clones expanding in blood after radiotherapy plus ipilimumab.

The specimen was peripheral blood, collected from a patient treated with radiotherapy plus ipilimumab. The J gene is TRBJ2-7, the V gene TRBV5-1, with 8 bases identical to TRBD2. This sequence was found in a human donor with non-small cell lung cancer who had a partial response to radiotherapy plus ipilimumab. The CDR3 DNA reads as TGCGCCAGCAGCTTGAAGATTAGCGGGGCCCCCTACGAGCAGTACTTC. This sequence encodes CASSLKISGAPYEQYF.